The TCR beta chain described here comes from a study of cytomegalovirus exposure and HLA in healthy donors. Study summary: Around 200 million T cells yielded roughly 120 million unique TCR beta sequences, as an earlier analysis found. Whole-study findings and limits: It was reported that TCR beta sequences correctly inferred the HLA-A and HLA-B alleles for most subjects. Most TCR sequences showed up rarely, but some public TCRs showed up in many donors.

As to this clone: The antigen remains unidentified.

The CDR3 loop spans 13 amino acids. V was pared by 5 bases and J by 2 bases, with 9 bases between. CDR1 LNHDA and CDR2 SQIVND come from the germline V gene (reference sequence). Amplification used 60 Vbeta primers and 13 Jbeta primers. Some clones are missing from TCRdb's copy, which holds only in-frame ones; the method was immunoSEQ multiplex PCR. The table lists 75,000 to 90,000 clones, under 80% of them singletons, with 20% to 25% in the top ten. The sequencing input was PBMCs. The TCR was taken from a man aged 25 to 40 in good health and CMV-seropositive. The chain links TRBV19 to TRBJ1-1; D is unresolved. CDR3 sequence reads: CASSYGANTEAFF. As DNA, the CDR3 is TGTGCCAGTAGTTACGGAGCCAACACTGAAGCTTTCTTT.